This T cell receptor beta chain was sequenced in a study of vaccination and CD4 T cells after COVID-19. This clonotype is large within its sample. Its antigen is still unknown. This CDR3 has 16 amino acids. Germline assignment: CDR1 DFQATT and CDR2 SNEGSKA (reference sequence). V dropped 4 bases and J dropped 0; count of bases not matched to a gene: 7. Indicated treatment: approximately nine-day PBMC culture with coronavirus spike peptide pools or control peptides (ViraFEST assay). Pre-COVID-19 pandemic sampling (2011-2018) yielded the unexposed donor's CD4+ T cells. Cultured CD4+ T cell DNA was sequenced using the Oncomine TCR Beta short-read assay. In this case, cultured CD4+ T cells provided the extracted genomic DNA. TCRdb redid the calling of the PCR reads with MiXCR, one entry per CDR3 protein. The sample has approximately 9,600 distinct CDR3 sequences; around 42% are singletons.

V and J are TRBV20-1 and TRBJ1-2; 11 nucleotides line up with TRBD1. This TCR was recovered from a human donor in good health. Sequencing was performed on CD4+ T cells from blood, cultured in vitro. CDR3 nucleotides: TGCAGTGCTACCCGGCGGGACAGGGGGTCTAACTATGGCTACACCTTC. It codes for CSATRRDRGSNYGYTF.